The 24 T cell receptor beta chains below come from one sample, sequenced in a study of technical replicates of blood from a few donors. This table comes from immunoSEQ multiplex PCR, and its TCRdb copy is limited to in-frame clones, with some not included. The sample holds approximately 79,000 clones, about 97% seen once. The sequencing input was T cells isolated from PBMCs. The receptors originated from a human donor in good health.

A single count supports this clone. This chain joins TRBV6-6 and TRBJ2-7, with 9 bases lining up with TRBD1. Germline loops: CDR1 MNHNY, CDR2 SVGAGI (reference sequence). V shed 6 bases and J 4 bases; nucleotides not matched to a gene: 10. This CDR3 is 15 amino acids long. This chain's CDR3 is CASRTGGQGPYEQYF. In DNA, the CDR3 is TGTGCCAGCAGGACGGGGGGACAGGGACCATACGAGCAGTACTTC.

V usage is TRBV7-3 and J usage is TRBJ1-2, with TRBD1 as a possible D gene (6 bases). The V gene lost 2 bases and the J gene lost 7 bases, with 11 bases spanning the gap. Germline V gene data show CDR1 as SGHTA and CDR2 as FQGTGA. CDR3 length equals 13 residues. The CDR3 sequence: CASSLPGGSGYTF. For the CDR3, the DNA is TGTGCCAGCAGCTTACCTGGGGGCAGTGGCTACACCTTC.

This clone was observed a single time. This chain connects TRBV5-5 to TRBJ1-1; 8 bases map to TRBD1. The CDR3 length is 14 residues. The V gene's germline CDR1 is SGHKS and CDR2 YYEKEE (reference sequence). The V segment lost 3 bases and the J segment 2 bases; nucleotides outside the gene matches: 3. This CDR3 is CASSSDRANTEAFF. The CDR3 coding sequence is TGTGCCAGCAGCTCGGACAGGGCTAACACTGAAGCTTTCTTT.

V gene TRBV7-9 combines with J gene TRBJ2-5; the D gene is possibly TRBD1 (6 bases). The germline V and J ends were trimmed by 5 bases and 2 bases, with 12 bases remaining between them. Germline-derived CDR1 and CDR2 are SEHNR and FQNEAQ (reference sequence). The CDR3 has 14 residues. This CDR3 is CASSPGQPQETQYF. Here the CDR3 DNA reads TGTGCCAGCAGCCCGGGACAACCTCAAGAGACCCAGTACTTC.

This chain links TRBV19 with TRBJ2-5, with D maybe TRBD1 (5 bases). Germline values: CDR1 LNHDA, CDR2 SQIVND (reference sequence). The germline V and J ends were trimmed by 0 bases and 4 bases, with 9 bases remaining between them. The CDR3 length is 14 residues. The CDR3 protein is CASSIDPQGETQYF. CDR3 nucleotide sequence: TGTGCCAGTAGTATAGATCCCCAGGGAGAGACCCAGTACTTC.

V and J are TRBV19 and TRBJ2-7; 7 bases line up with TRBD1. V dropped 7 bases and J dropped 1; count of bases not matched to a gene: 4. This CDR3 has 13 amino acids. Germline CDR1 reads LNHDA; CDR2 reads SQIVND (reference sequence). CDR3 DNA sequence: TGTGCCAGTAAAGAACAGGGGTCCTACGAGCAGTACTTC. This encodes CASKEQGSYEQYF. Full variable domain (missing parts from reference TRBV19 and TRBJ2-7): DGGITQSPKYLFRKEGQNVTLSCEQNLNHDAMYWYRQDPGQGLRLIYYSQIVNDFQKGDIAEGYSVSREKKESFPLTVTSAQKNPTAFYLCASKEQGSYEQYFGPGTRLTVT.

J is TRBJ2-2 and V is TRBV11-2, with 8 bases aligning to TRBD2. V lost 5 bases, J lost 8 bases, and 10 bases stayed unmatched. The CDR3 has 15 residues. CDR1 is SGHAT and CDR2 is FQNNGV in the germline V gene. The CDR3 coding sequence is TGTGCCAGCAGCCCCGGACTAGCTATGAGTGGGGAGCTGTTTTTT. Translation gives CASSPGLAMSGELFF.

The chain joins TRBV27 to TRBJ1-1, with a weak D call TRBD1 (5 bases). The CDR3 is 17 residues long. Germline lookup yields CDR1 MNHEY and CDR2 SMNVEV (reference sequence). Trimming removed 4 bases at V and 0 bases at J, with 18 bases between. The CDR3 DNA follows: TGTGCCAGCAGTTCCGGAACAGGCCGTGGGATGAACACTGAAGCTTTCTTT. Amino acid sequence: CASSSGTGRGMNTEAFF.

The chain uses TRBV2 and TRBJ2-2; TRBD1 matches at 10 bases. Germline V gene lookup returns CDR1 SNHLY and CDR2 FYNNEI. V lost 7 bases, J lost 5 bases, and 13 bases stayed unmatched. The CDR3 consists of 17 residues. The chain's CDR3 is CASTRTGGPAVTGELFF. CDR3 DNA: TGTGCCAGCACCAGGACAGGGGGTCCGGCGGTGACCGGGGAGCTGTTTTTT.

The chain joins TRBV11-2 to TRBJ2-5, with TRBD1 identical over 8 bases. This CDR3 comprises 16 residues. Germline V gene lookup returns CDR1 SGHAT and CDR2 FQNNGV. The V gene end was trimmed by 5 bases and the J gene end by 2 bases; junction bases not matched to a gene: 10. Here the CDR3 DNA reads TGTGCCAGCAGCACCCCAGGGGGCGCCGTTCAAGAGACCCAGTACTTC. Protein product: CASSTPGGAVQETQYF.

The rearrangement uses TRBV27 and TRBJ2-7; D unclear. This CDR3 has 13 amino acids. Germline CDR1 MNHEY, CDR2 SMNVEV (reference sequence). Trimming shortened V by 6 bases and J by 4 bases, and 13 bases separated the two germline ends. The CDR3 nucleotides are TGTGCCAGCAGCTTCACTGACGGGTACGAGCAGTACTTC. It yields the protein CASSFTDGYEQYF.

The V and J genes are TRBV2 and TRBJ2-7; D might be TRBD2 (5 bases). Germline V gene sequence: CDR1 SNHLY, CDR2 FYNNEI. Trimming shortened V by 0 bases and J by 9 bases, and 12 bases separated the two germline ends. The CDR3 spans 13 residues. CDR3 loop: CASSEASWTLQYF. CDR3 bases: TGTGCCAGCAGTGAAGCGTCCTGGACTCTGCAGTACTTC.

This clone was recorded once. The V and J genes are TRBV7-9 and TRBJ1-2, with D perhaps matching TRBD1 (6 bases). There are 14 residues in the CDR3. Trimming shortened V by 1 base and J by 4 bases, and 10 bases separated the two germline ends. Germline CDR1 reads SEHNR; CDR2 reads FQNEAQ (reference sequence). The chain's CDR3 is CASSLEQGIYGYTF. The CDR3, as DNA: TGTGCCAGCAGCTTAGAACAGGGTATCTATGGCTACACCTTC. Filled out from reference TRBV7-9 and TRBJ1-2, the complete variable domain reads DTGVSQNPRHKITKRGQNVTFRCDPISEHNRLYWYRQTLGQGPEFLTYFQNEAQLEKSRLLSDRFSAERPKGSFSTLEIQRTEQGDSAMYLCASSLEQGIYGYTFGSGTRLTVV.

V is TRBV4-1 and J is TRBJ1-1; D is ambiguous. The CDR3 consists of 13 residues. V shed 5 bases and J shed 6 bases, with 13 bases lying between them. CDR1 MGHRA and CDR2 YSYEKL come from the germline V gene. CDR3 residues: CASSARSRAEAFF. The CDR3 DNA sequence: TGCGCCAGCAGCGCCAGGTCGCGGGCTGAAGCTTTCTTT.

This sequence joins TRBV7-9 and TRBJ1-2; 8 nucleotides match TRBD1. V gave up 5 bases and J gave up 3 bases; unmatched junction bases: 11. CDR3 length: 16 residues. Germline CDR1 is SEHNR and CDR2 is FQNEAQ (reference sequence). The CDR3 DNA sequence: TGTGCCAGCAGCCTTAAACAGGGGGGGCTAGACTATGGCTACACCTTC. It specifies CASSLKQGGLDYGYTF.

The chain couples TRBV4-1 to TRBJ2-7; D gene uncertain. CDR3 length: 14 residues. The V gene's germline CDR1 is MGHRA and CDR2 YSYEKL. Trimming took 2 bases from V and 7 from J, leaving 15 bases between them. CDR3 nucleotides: TGCGCCAGCAGCCAAATGAGCGATCGTTTGGAGCAGTACTTC. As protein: CASSQMSDRLEQYF.

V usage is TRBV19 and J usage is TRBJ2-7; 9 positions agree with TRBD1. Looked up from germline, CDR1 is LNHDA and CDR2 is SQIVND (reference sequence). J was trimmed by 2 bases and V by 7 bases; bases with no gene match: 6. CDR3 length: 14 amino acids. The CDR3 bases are TGTGCCAGTACCCCGGGACAGGGCCCCTACGAGCAGTACTTC. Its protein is CASTPGQGPYEQYF. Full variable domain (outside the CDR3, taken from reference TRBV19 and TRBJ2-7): DGGITQSPKYLFRKEGQNVTLSCEQNLNHDAMYWYRQDPGQGLRLIYYSQIVNDFQKGDIAEGYSVSREKKESFPLTVTSAQKNPTAFYLCASTPGQGPYEQYFGPGTRLTVT.

The CDR3 sequence: CASSASGSGQPQHF. The CDR3 DNA is TGTGCCAGCTCCGCCTCAGGTTCGGGGCAGCCCCAGCATTTT. The genes are TRBV19 and TRBJ1-5; D gene ambiguous. The germline CDR1 and CDR2 sequences are LNHDA and SQIVND (reference sequence). Deletions cut 9 bases from V and 7 bases from J, with 19 bases between. The CDR3 has 14 residues.

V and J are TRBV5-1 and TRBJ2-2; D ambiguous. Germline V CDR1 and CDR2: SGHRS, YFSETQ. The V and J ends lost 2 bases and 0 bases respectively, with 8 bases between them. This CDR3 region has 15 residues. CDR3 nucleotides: TGCGCCAGCAGCTTTTCGGTGACGAACACCGGGGAGCTGTTTTTT. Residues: CASSFSVTNTGELFF.

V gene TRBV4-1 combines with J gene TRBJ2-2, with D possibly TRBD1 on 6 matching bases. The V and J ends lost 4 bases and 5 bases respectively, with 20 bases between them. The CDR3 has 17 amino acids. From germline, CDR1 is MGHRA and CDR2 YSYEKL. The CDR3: CASSPRGRGVGTGELFF. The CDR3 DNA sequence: TGCGCCAGCAGCCCGAGGGGGAGAGGTGTGGGTACCGGGGAGCTGTTTTTT.

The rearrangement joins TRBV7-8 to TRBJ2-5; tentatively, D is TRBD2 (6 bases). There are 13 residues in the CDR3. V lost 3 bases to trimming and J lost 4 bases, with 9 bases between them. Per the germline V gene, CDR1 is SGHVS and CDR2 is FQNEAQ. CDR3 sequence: CASSFRRGETQYF. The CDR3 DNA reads TGTGCCAGCAGCTTTAGGAGGGGAGAGACCCAGTACTTC.

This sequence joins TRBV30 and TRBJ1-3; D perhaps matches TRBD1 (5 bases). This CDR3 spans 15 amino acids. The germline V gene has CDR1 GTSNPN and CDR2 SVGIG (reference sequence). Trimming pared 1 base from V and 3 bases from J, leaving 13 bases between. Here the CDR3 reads CAWSGRGDRGNTIYF. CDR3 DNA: TGTGCCTGGAGTGGGCGGGGGGATCGTGGAAACACCATATATTTT.

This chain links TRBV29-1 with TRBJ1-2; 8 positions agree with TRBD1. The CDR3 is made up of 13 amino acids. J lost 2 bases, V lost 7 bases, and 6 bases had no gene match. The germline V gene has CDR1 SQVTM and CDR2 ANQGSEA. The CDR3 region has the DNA TGCAGCGGATCGACAGGGGAGAACTATGGCTACACCTTC. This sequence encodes CSGSTGENYGYTF.

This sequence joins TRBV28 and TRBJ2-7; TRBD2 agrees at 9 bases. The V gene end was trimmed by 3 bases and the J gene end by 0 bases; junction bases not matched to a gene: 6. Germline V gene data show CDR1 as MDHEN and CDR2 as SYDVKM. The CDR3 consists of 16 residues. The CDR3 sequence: CASSFATSGYSYEQYF. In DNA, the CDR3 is TGTGCCAGCAGTTTTGCGACTAGCGGATACTCCTACGAGCAGTACTTC.